What follows is one T cell receptor beta chain and its context. Its recognized antigen is unknown. At one of its ends the junction is not consistent with the germline gene, which may arise from a read error. The CDR3 sequence holds 13 residues, the cysteine and phenylalanine included. Here the CDR3 DNA is all that survives: 39 bases in frame from base 1. CDR1 and CDR2, looked up from the germline V gene, are MNHEY and SVGEGT. Total RNA and DNA were co-extracted without cell sorting from 20-30 mg of bulk tissue using the AllPrep DNA/RNA mini kit. Surgical resection was performed in China between late 2015 and early 2016 on five or six patients with histopathologically diagnosed primary liver carcinoma. Patients had chronic HBV infection and were treatment-naive at sampling. Five spatially separated regions were sampled per tumor: superior, inferior, left-lateral and right-lateral poles, plus the tumor centre. Histological examination found more than 80% viable tumor cells in every tumor sample. Each fresh piece of tumor and adjacent tissue was cut in two, with one half stored in RNAlater at -80 degrees C and the other half sent for histology.

The data originate from a study of tumor-infiltrating lymphocytes in primary liver carcinoma (dated by TCRdb to 2015 to 2018). Context from the whole study: The five patients, three men and two women aged 30 to 69 years, had hepatocellular carcinoma (four) or combined HCC and intrahepatic cholangiocarcinoma (one). The tumors of the five patients were staged as T1-T3 N0M0, with maximum diameters ranging from roughly 4.2 to 10 cm. Each sample produced roughly 3.65 to 7.5 million productive TCRbeta reads, and read depth showed no significant difference between tissue types. For each liver tumor, the study sampled five regions along with adjacent normal tissue and blood, and applied TCRbeta repertoire sequencing, expression microarrays and whole-exome sequencing. A total of roughly 35 specimens from 5 patients went through TCRbeta repertoire sequencing, namely 25 tumor regions, 5 adjacent noncancerous liver tissues and 5 peripheral blood samples. The 25 or so tumor region samples were profiled with Agilent mRNA microarrays so that TCRbeta repertoire diversity could be related to the local molecular phenotype. Reproducibility between technical replicate repertoires was high, with correlation coefficients above 0.98 and mean shared-clone rates roughly 0.87.

Using a constant-region primer and ProtoScript II reverse transcriptase, TCRbeta-specific cDNA was reverse-transcribed from around 520 ng total RNA. TCRbeta libraries were built with three nested multiplex PCR rounds, a slightly modified ARM-PCR procedure. Each of the first two PCR rounds ran for around 10 cycles using multiplex TRBV1-TRBV30 forward primers together with a Cbeta reverse primer. Sample barcodes and Illumina adapters were added in a final 25-cycle PCR with Deep VentR polymerase. Before sequencing, amplicons of 200-500 bp were gel-purified using a QIAquick gel extraction kit. TCRbeta amplicons were sequenced on an Illumina HiSeq 2500 with 250-bp paired-end reads. In the authors' own workflow: Reads were quality-trimmed with Trimmomatic v0.33, and paired reads were merged with FLASH v1.2.11 to recover full CDR3 sequences. V, D and J germline segments were assigned to the rearranged TCRbeta sequences by MiGEC v1.2.1b. Clonotype statistics and Shannon-Wiener diversity indices were calculated with VDJtools v1.0.0. Except for diversity analysis, only each sample's 250 most abundant clonotypes were used in subsequent analyses to reduce sampling bias. TCRdb redid the processing of the public reads, applying fastp at Q25 and MiXCR, and retained in-frame beta chains. CDR3 protein sequences are deduplicated, and each keeps its most common genes and DNA. The V and J calls and clone size are TCRdb's, not the authors'. For this sample the table gives under 130,000 distinct CDR3 sequences, of which about four fifths were detected only once. The ten largest clonotypes hold 15% to 25% of the sample.

The research as a whole found: Comparison of CD4+ and CD8+ T cell repertoires was precluded by the use of bulk unsorted samples. With just a few patients in the study, the authors point out that the findings should be validated in a larger study. Only the TCR beta chain was sequenced, which likely underestimates true repertoire diversity because unpaired alpha chains were not captured. Just about 7-25% of top clones turned up in all five regions of a tumor, which suggests spatial heterogeneity among tumor-infiltrating T cells. Repertoire overlap was higher between tumor regions (mean roughly 36%) than tumor-adjacent (approximately 17%) or tumor-blood (about 15%) pairs, consistent with antigen-driven expansion. The top 250 clones accounted for a significantly greater share of the repertoire in tumors than in blood (p = 0.039).

Sequencing was done on a sample of liver tumor tissue from sampling region 3. The sample's cell subset or site label, decoded: tumor region T3, left-lateral pole. This receptor was taken from a man aged 40-55 years with primary liver carcinoma and hepatitis B virus infection. The receptor chain draws on TRBV6-2 or TRBV6-3 and TRBJ2-7; TRBD1 aligns with 8 central bases. CDR3 loop: CVSAGTGAYEQYF. The DNA is as follows: TGTGTCAGTGCCGGGACAGGAGCTTACGAACAGTACTTC.